A single sample gave rise to the 5 T cell receptor beta chains below, sequenced in a study of prognosis after radiotherapy for stage I lung cancer. Genomic DNA yielded TCR beta CDR3, amplified by two-round multiplex PCR. Used in first-round PCR were primers specific to each TRBV and TRBJ gene. A single record per CDR3 protein comes from TCRdb applying MiXCR to the multiplex PCR reads. The sample consists of approximately 17,000 distinct CDR3 sequences, 43% of them appearing once. Sequenced here: PBMCs, sampled before or after stereotactic body radiation therapy (not recorded which). The receptors derive from a donor at least 50 years old with non-small cell lung cancer.

This clonotype occurred once. The chain employs TRBV6-1 and TRBJ1-6; perhaps TRBD1 as D (6 bases). The CDR3 is 15 residues long. CDR1 and CDR2 from the germline V gene are MNHNS and SASEGT. V was clipped by 10 bases and J by 4 bases, with 17 bases between them. The DNA for the CDR3 is TGTGCCATCACCCCGGTAGGGGGGTATAATTCACCCCTCCACTTT. Its protein is CAITPVGGYNSPLHF.

The chain combines TRBV7-2 with TRBJ2-7, with no clear D. Trimming left V 5 bases short and J 0 bases short, with 11 bases between. CDR3 length equals 14 residues. Germline V gives CDR1 SGHTA, CDR2 FQGNSA. CDR3 coding DNA: TGTGCCAGCAGCCCCTCCCTAATCTCCTACGAGCAGTACTTC. Encoded protein: CASSPSLISYEQYF.

This clonotype was seen many times. This rearrangement joins TRBV4-1 to TRBJ2-5; D is undetermined. The CDR3 covers 13 residues. CDR1 MGHRA and CDR2 YSYEKL come from the germline V gene. The ends were cut back, 5 bases at V and 4 bases at J, with 11 bases in the middle. The CDR3 loop reads CASSLRLGETQYF. In DNA form, the CDR3 reads TGCGCCAGCAGCTTAAGACTGGGAGAGACCCAGTACTTC.

The CDR3 protein is CASSIDLSSSGYTF. CDR3 DNA sequence: TGTGCCAGTAGTATAGATCTGTCGAGTAGTGGCTACACCTTC. The gene calls are TRBV19 and TRBJ1-2; no clear D gene. The CDR3 has 14 residues. Germline values: CDR1 LNHDA, CDR2 SQIVND (reference sequence). V lost 0 bases and J 7 bases, leaving 12 bases between the germline ends.

This clonotype was recorded many times. V is TRBV29-1 and J is TRBJ2-3; D may be TRBD2 (5 bases). Germline CDR1 reads SQVTM; CDR2 reads ANQGSEA. V lost 0 bases to trimming and J lost 0 bases, with 13 bases between them. CDR3 size: 16 residues. The CDR3 sequence: CSVEERAAYSTDTQYF. In DNA form, the CDR3 reads TGCAGCGTTGAAGAAAGAGCGGCCTACAGCACAGATACGCAGTATTTT.